The T cell receptor beta chain under discussion was sequenced for a study of identical twins. Germline CDR1 and CDR2: SGHTA and FQGNSA. The CDR3 has 14 residues. The V end lost 2 bases, the J end lost 1 base, and 8 bases lay between the germline ends. This clonotype was recorded a few times. One entry per CDR3 protein, called by TCRdb with MiXCR from the 5' RACE reads. The sample carries under 900,000 distinct CDR3 sequences, about 20% recorded once. Separately, the same data were catalogued under a study of T cells expressing NK-cell markers. That report adds: Whether the expanded NKG2C+ T cell clones recognized HCMV remained unclear.

The chain recombines TRBV7-2 with TRBJ2-5; tentative D call: TRBD2 (5 bases). What was sequenced was PBMCs. The receptor comes from a woman aged 18-29 years in good health. CDR3 nucleotide sequence: TGTGCCAGCAGCTTACTGAGCGGCCAAGAGACCCAGTACTTC. Translating gives CASSLLSGQETQYF.